The source of this T cell receptor beta chain is a study of T cell responses to AZD1222 COVID-19 vaccine. CDR3 size: 14 residues. Germline V lookup: CDR1 SGHTA, CDR2 FQGNSA. Trimming at V came to 3 bases and at J to 4 bases, leaving 6 bases not matched to a gene. Study-wide findings and caveats: In a largely white British group with more females than males, clonal diversity was possibly underestimated. Spike-specific TCR repertoires showed rising breadth and depth after two AZD1222 doses.

Sequencing was performed with immunoSEQ multiplex PCR; in TCRdb, only in-frame clones are kept and a portion is missing. In the table there are 140,000 to 150,000 clones, approximately 91% of which are singletons. There are a few counts of this clone. Its antigen is not identified. The sample in question was peripheral blood, obtained 28 days after the second dose of the MenACWY control vaccine. The genes are TRBV7-2 and TRBJ2-7; 7 nucleotides match TRBD2. This TCR was sampled from an adult who received the MenACWY meningococcal vaccine as a control. CDR3 region: CASSFHAGAYEQYF. As DNA, the CDR3 is TGTGCCAGCAGCTTTCACGCGGGAGCTTACGAGCAGTACTTC.